The clone carrying this T cell receptor beta chain was seen more than once but under ten times. Its specificity is not known. This sample was included in a study of T cells in Graves' hyperthyroidism and ophthalmopathy. Study information: Peripheral blood draws took place at initial diagnosis, ahead of any treatment.

General study points: Most clonotypes that expanded in the thyroid above 0.001 also showed up in blood. Ophthalmopathy stood apart from stable hyperthyroidism in a 13 V-J model. It was a median 6.5 months before onset that the model predicted ophthalmopathy.

Template material for amplifying TCR beta CDR3 regions consisted of RNA transcripts. Researchers ran a first-round RT-PCR on the TCR CDR3 using the HTBI primer set. One entry per CDR3 protein results from TCRdb running MiXCR on the multiplex PCR reads. The sample holds some 200,000 distinct CDR3 sequences, 15% to 20% seen once. The ends were cut back, 4 bases at V and 5 bases at J, with 14 bases in the middle. The CDR3 is 13 amino acids. CDR1 GTSNPN and CDR2 SVGIG come from the germline V gene (reference sequence). The receptor was isolated from a man aged 45 to 65 with Graves' hyperthyroidism. Sequencing input: blood. This chain uses TRBV30 with TRBJ2-5; D is perhaps TRBD2 (5 bases). For the CDR3, the DNA is TGTGCCTGGATGAGGGATCGACGGGAGACCCAGTACTTC. This codes for CAWMRDRRETQYF. The full variable domain, rest sourced from reference TRBV30 and TRBJ2-5, is SQTIHQWPATLVQPVGSPLSLECTVEGTSNPNLYWYRQAAGRGLQLLFYSVGIGQISSEVPQNLSASRPQDRQFILSSKKLLLSDSGFYLCAWMRDRRETQYFGPGTRLLVL.